The 15 T cell receptor beta chains listed next were all sequenced from one sample in a study of identical twins. TCRdb reprocessed the 5' RACE reads via MiXCR and lists one record per CDR3 protein. The sample carries 550,000 to 700,000 distinct CDR3 sequences, around a tenth recorded once. Separately, the same data were catalogued under a study of yellow fever vaccine responses in identical twins.

Sequencing was done on a sample of PBMCs. The source is a woman aged 18-35 years in good health.

This clonotype appeared a few times. The rearrangement joins TRBV27 to TRBJ2-3, with 9 bases matching TRBD2. V shed 6 bases and J 15 bases; nucleotides not matched to a gene: 10. The V gene's germline CDR1 is MNHEY and CDR2 SMNVEV (reference sequence). The CDR3 runs to 12 residues. The CDR3 is CASRISGGHFYF. The CDR3 coding sequence is TGTGCCAGCAGGATTAGCGGGGGCCACTTCTATTTT.

The chain is built from TRBV30 and TRBJ2-7; either TRBD1 or TRBD2 may fit D (5 bases each). The CDR3 covers 10 residues. V was clipped by 2 bases and J by 8 bases, with 7 bases between them. Germline CDR1 reads GTSNPN; CDR2 reads SVGIG (reference sequence). The CDR3 region is CAWSQGQQYF. The CDR3 DNA sequence: TGTGCCTGGAGTCAGGGACAGCAGTACTTC. The whole variable domain, remainder taken from reference TRBV30 and TRBJ2-7, is SQTIHQWPATLVQPVGSPLSLECTVEGTSNPNLYWYRQAAGRGLQLLFYSVGIGQISSEVPQNLSASRPQDRQFILSSKKLLLSDSGFYLCAWSQGQQYFGPGTRLTVT.

This clonotype was seen many times. The rearrangement uses TRBV6-5 and TRBJ2-6, with a weak D call TRBD2 (6 bases). CDR3 length: 17 amino acids. Germline CDR1 MNHEY, CDR2 SVGAGI. Trimming shortened V by 2 bases and J by 0 bases, and 11 bases separated the two germline ends. CDR3 in DNA: TGTGCCAGCAGTTACGACGGAGGGGTCTCTGGGGCCAACGTCCTGACTTTC. The encoded protein is CASSYDGGVSGANVLTF.

This clonotype has only a few counts. J is TRBJ2-1 and V is TRBV7-6; 8 bases are shared with TRBD2. The germline V gene encodes CDR1 SGHVS and CDR2 FNYEAQ. J lost 5 bases, V lost 5 bases, and 11 bases had no gene match. This CDR3 region has 16 residues. CDR3 residues: CASSGYLAGPHNEQFF. For the CDR3, the DNA is TGTGCCAGCAGCGGCTACTTAGCGGGGCCGCACAATGAGCAGTTCTTC.

This clonotype was observed many times. V and J are TRBV7-9 and TRBJ1-3; perhaps TRBD1 as D (5 bases). This CDR3 is 16 amino acids long. Germline V gene data show CDR1 as SEHNR and CDR2 as FQNEAQ (reference sequence). The V end lost 5 bases, the J end lost 3 bases, and 17 bases lay between the germline ends. CDR3 sequence reads: CASSPLGGTFGNTIYF. CDR3 coding DNA: TGTGCCAGCAGCCCACTGGGGGGGACCTTTGGAAACACCATATATTTT.

A few counts support this clonotype. V gene TRBV24-1 combines with J gene TRBJ2-3; 7 bases fit TRBD2. CDR3 length equals 14 residues. With 3 bases clipped from V and 7 bases from J, the junction kept 6 bases outside the gene matches. Per the germline V gene, CDR1 is KGHDR and CDR2 is SFDVKD. CDR3 nucleotide sequence: TGTGCCACCAGTGATCCGGGGGGTGCGAATACGCAGTATTTT. Translating gives CATSDPGGANTQYF.

This clonotype was seen at least ten times. The chain joins TRBV6-5 to TRBJ2-2; a possible D gene is TRBD2 (5 bases). The CDR3 is 13 amino acids. V was cut by 2 bases and J by 5 bases, with 6 bases left in between. CDR1 and CDR2 from the germline V gene are MNHEY and SVGAGI. This CDR3 is CASSYRTTGELFF. The CDR3 coding sequence is TGTGCCAGCAGTTACCGGACTACCGGGGAGCTGTTTTTT.

This clonotype was seen ten or more times. The chain's CDR3 is CSVSLTGGAEAFF. The DNA for the CDR3 is TGCAGCGTATCGCTTACAGGGGGCGCTGAAGCTTTCTTT. The chain recombines TRBV29-1 with TRBJ1-1, with 9 bases lining up with TRBD1. The ends lost 6 bases at V and 6 bases at J; junction bases unmatched: 8. CDR3 size: 13 residues. Germline lookup yields CDR1 SQVTM and CDR2 ANQGSEA.

This clonotype was observed a handful of times. This chain uses TRBV27 with TRBJ2-7, with 10 bases matching TRBD2. The CDR3 contains 13 residues. Germline V gene lookup returns CDR1 MNHEY and CDR2 SMNVEV (reference sequence). Trimming at V came to 7 bases and at J to 8 bases, leaving 8 bases not matched to a gene. CDR3 loop: CASNTSGGGKQYF. CDR3 sequence (DNA): TGTGCCAGCAATACGAGCGGGGGGGGTAAGCAGTACTTC.

This chain connects TRBV30 to TRBJ1-4, with D perhaps matching TRBD1 (5 bases). Germline CDR1 and CDR2: GTSNPN and SVGIG (reference sequence). The CDR3 covers 16 residues. Trimming pared 0 bases from V and 3 bases from J, leaving 14 bases between. The DNA of the CDR3 is TGTGCCTGGAGTGTAAGGGGTCAGGGACCTAATGAAAAACTGTTTTTT. Protein: CAWSVRGQGPNEKLFF.

This rearrangement joins TRBV25-1 to TRBJ2-1, with D perhaps matching TRBD2 (5 bases). The CDR3 is made up of 15 amino acids. V lost 5 bases to trimming and J lost 6 bases, with 17 bases between them. CDR1 is MGHDK, CDR2 SYGVNS, per germline. The CDR3, as DNA: TGTGCCAGCAGTTCCCCAAGTACTCGGGGCAATGAGCAGTTCTTC. Amino acid sequence: CASSSPSTRGNEQFF.

The V call is TRBV27, the J call TRBJ2-3; D is undetermined. CDR1 and CDR2 (germline): MNHEY, SMNVEV (reference sequence). This CDR3 spans 14 amino acids. Trimming removed 1 base from V and 0 bases from J, with 5 bases in between. Here the CDR3 DNA reads TGTGCCAGCAGTTTATTTCATAGCACAGATACGCAGTATTTT. It translates to CASSLFHSTDTQYF.

This clonotype was seen a few times. The rearrangement links TRBV7-9 to TRBJ2-7, with 8 bases that match TRBD2. This CDR3 has 16 amino acids. Germline CDR1 and CDR2: SEHNR and FQNEAQ (reference sequence). V was pared by 1 base and J by 2 bases, with 7 bases of the junction left unmatched. For the CDR3, the DNA is TGTGCCAGCAGCTTAGGGAACCGGGGGGGGCCCTACGAGCAGTACTTC. This sequence encodes CASSLGNRGGPYEQYF. Full variable domain (remainder filled in from reference TRBV7-9 and TRBJ2-7): DTGVSQNPRHKITKRGQNVTFRCDPISEHNRLYWYRQTLGQGPEFLTYFQNEAQLEKSRLLSDRFSAERPKGSFSTLEIQRTEQGDSAMYLCASSLGNRGGPYEQYFGPGTRLTVT.

V is TRBV6-1 and J is TRBJ1-2; 9 nucleotides line up with TRBD1. CDR3 size: 15 residues. V lost 4 bases, J lost 2 bases, and 5 bases stayed unmatched. Germline V gene lookup returns CDR1 MNHNS and CDR2 SASEGT. The CDR3 sequence is CASSVMGQGNYGYTF. The CDR3 coding sequence is TGTGCCAGCAGTGTTATGGGACAGGGAAACTATGGCTACACCTTC.

In this sample, this clonotype turned up many times. The junction differs from germline at one of its ends, possibly a read error. The chain combines TRBV6-1 with TRBJ1-1, with 7 positions matching TRBD1. The germline V gene encodes CDR1 MNHNS and CDR2 SASEGT. This CDR3 is 15 amino acids long. The CDR3 coding sequence is TGTGCCAGCAGCGAAGCCCCAGGGGGGAACACTGAAGCTTTCTTT. Translation gives CASSEAPGGNTEAFF.